The 19 T cell receptor beta chains reported below all come from one sample, sequenced in a study of cytomegalovirus exposure and HLA in healthy donors. PCR involved 60 Vbeta and 13 Jbeta primers. Produced via immunoSEQ multiplex PCR; TCRdb's table is partial and in-frame only. The sample lists over 120,000 clones; 75% to 85% were seen once. Sequences were obtained from PBMCs. The receptors shown here come from a man over 45 in good health and CMV-seronegative.

This chain connects TRBV12-1 to TRBJ1-6. TRBV12-1 is classified as a pseudogene. This CDR3 is 15 amino acids long. The CDR3 region is CASSPWDFNYSPLHF. Written as DNA, the CDR3 is TGTGCCAGCAGCCCTTGGGACTTTAACTATTCACCCCTCCACTTT.

This clone is a singleton in its sample. The chain is built from TRBV29-1 and TRBJ2-2; 7 bases agree with TRBD1. Germline V CDR1 and CDR2: SQVTM, ANQGSEA. Germline trimming cut 7 bases from V and 2 bases from J; bases unmatched to any gene: 10. This CDR3 comprises 15 residues. The CDR3 region is CSARTGQINTGELFF. The DNA of the CDR3 is TGCAGCGCCCGTACGGGACAGATAAACACCGGGGAGCTGTTTTTT.

The chain recombines TRBV6-6 with TRBJ1-2, with TRBD1 as a possible D gene (6 bases). V was cut by 7 bases and J by 6 bases, with 18 bases left in between. CDR3 size: 14 residues. The V gene's germline CDR1 is MNHNY and CDR2 SVGAGI (reference sequence). The CDR3 nucleotides read TGTGCCAGCACGGTTAGGACAGACTCCCATGGCTACACCTTC. Protein: CASTVRTDSHGYTF.

This chain connects TRBV27 to TRBJ2-5; 10 bases align to TRBD1. The CDR3 is 14 amino acids. CDR1 and CDR2 from the germline V gene are MNHEY and SMNVEV (reference sequence). Losses at the gene ends were 8 bases for V and 3 bases for J; bases not matched to a gene: 6. The CDR3 bases are TGTGCCAGCGGGGGACAGGGGATAGAAGAGACCCAGTACTTC. Translating it yields CASGGQGIEETQYF.

The rearrangement uses TRBV28 and TRBJ2-5, with D tentatively TRBD2 (5 bases). Looked up from germline, CDR1 is MDHEN and CDR2 is SYDVKM. The CDR3 length is 12 residues. Trimming cost V 8 bases and J 1 base, with 8 bases left between them. CDR3 coding DNA: TGTGCCAGCCTCGGGGTCCAAGAGACCCAGTACTTC. Amino acids: CASLGVQETQYF.

The rearrangement links TRBV2 to TRBJ1-4, with 7 bases that match TRBD1. CDR1 is SNHLY, CDR2 FYNNEI, per germline. The junction had 5 bases not matched to a gene; V was cut back by 2 bases and J by 8 bases. CDR3 size: 14 residues. CDR3 sequence: CASSEQGVGEKLFF. DNA for the CDR3: TGTGCCAGCAGTGAACAGGGGGTGGGCGAAAAACTGTTTTTT. The entire variable domain, with the rest obtained from reference TRBV2 and TRBJ1-4, is as follows: EPEVTQTPSHQVTQMGQEVILRCVPISNHLYFYWYRQILGQKVEFLVSFYNNEISEKSEIFDDQFSVERPDGSNFTLKIRSTKLEDSAMYFCASSEQGVGEKLFFGSGTQLSVL.

About this clone itself: At one end the junction does not follow the germline gene, possibly because of a read error. Other DNA sequences in the sample encode the same CDR3. The chain links TRBV15 to TRBJ1-6, with D possibly matching TRBD1 (5 bases). The CDR3 covers 15 residues. CDR1 and CDR2 (germline): LNHNV, YYDKDF (reference sequence). CDR3 coding DNA: TGTGCCACCAGCAGAGATGGGGTAGGGGATTCCCCCCTCCACTTT. This translates into CATSRDGVGDSPLHF.

The rearrangement joins TRBV5-4 to TRBJ2-2; 7 positions agree with TRBD2. CDR3 size: 16 residues. Germline V gives CDR1 SGHNT, CDR2 YYREEE (reference sequence). The junction had 6 bases not matched to a gene; V was cut back by 2 bases and J by 2 bases. CDR3 residues: CASSFGSGFNTGELFF. CDR3 coding DNA: TGTGCCAGCAGCTTTGGTAGCGGGTTCAACACCGGGGAGCTGTTTTTT.

This chain uses TRBV29-1 with TRBJ2-7, with 11 bases aligning to TRBD2. J gave up 2 bases and V 5 bases, and 8 bases lay outside the gene matches. The CDR3 extends over 15 amino acids. Germline V gene sequence: CDR1 SQVTM, CDR2 ANQGSEA. The CDR3 loop is CSVLTSGVLTYEQYF. CDR3 sequence (DNA): TGCAGCGTTCTGACTAGCGGGGTCCTAACCTACGAGCAGTACTTC.

This sequence joins TRBV20-1 and TRBJ2-5, with D possibly being TRBD2 (6 bases). The CDR3 is 11 amino acids. In germline, CDR1 is DFQATT, CDR2 SNEGSKA (reference sequence). Trimming stripped 4 bases from V and 5 bases from J, with 8 bases between. Here the CDR3 DNA reads TGCAGTGCTATTCGGGGGGAGACCCAGTACTTC. Amino acid sequence: CSAIRGETQYF.

The V gene is TRBV6-6, the J gene TRBJ1-5, with 7 bases identical to TRBD1. V dropped 4 bases and J dropped 5; count of bases not matched to a gene: 11. The germline V gene encodes CDR1 MNHNY and CDR2 SVGAGI (reference sequence). The CDR3 contains 16 residues. CDR3 protein: CASSSGQALIHQPQHF. The CDR3, as DNA: TGTGCCAGCAGTTCCGGACAGGCGTTAATTCATCAGCCCCAGCATTTT.

The rearrangement uses TRBV2 and TRBJ2-2; D may be TRBD1 (7 bases). Trimming left V 7 bases short and J 5 bases short, with 20 bases between. The CDR3 spans 16 residues. Germline V lookup: CDR1 SNHLY, CDR2 FYNNEI. CDR3 in DNA: TGTGCCAGCATCCAAGGGGGGACAGACTGGACCGGGGAGCTGTTTTTT. As protein: CASIQGGTDWTGELFF.

V gene TRBV5-5 combines with J gene TRBJ1-1; possible D gene TRBD1, 5 bases. Germline V CDR1 and CDR2: SGHKS, YYEKEE (reference sequence). The CDR3 sequence is 17 residues long. V shed 1 base and J shed 0 bases, with 16 bases lying between them. The CDR3 sequence: CASSLSAGGLMNTEAFF. The CDR3 DNA is TGTGCCAGCAGCTTGAGTGCCGGGGGACTCATGAACACTGAAGCTTTCTTT.

The rearrangement joins TRBV5-1 to TRBJ2-3, with 11 positions matching TRBD2. The CDR3 length is 15 residues. Per germline, CDR1 SGHRS and CDR2 YFSETQ. With V trimmed by 7 bases and J by 4 bases, 8 bases remained unmatched. The CDR3 is CASGGGTSGADTQYF. The CDR3 region has the DNA TGCGCCAGCGGGGGCGGGACTAGCGGCGCAGATACGCAGTATTTT.

The chain joins TRBV18 to TRBJ1-5, with 10 positions matching TRBD1. J gave up 1 base and V 6 bases, and 3 bases lay outside the gene matches. CDR3 length: 15 amino acids. Germline V CDR1 and CDR2: KGHSH, LQKENI. The CDR3, as DNA: TGTGCCAGCTCCCTGGGACAGGGGAGCAATCAGCCCCAGCATTTT. Translating gives CASSLGQGSNQPQHF.

The chain couples TRBV29-1 to TRBJ1-1; D is perhaps TRBD1 (6 bases). The V and J ends lost 2 bases and 0 bases respectively, with 7 bases between them. Germline CDR1 reads SQVTM; CDR2 reads ANQGSEA. This CDR3 has 13 residues. The CDR3 region is CSVENRVNTEAFF. In DNA form, the CDR3 reads TGCAGCGTTGAAAACAGGGTGAACACTGAAGCTTTCTTT.

V usage is TRBV11-2 and J usage is TRBJ2-7, with 12 bases that match TRBD1. CDR1 is SGHAT and CDR2 is FQNNGV in the germline V gene. The trim removed 5 bases at V and 4 bases at J, leaving 9 bases unmatched. CDR3 size: 16 residues. CDR3 amino acids: CASSTGVGQGAYEQYF. CDR3 DNA sequence: TGTGCCAGCAGCACAGGGGTGGGACAGGGGGCATACGAGCAGTACTTC. The complete variable domain, with remaining parts taken from reference TRBV11-2 and TRBJ2-7, reads EAGVAQSPRYKIIEKRQSVAFWCNPISGHATLYWYQQILGQGPKLLIQFQNNGVVDDSQLPKDRFSAERLKGVDSTLKIQPAKLEDSAVYLCASSTGVGQGAYEQYFGPGTRLTVT.

The rearrangement joins TRBV7-8 to TRBJ1-4, with no clear D. The germline gives CDR1 SGHVS, CDR2 FQNEAQ. Trimming shortened V by 1 base and J by 8 bases, and 17 bases separated the two germline ends. CDR3 length: 16 amino acids. CDR3 sequence (DNA): TGTGCCAGCAGCTTAGGCCGCCCACGGGGAGGGGAAAAACTGTTTTTT. Protein product: CASSLGRPRGGEKLFF.

The rearrangement links TRBV5-1 to TRBJ2-3; 7 nucleotides align to TRBD1. This CDR3 contains 16 residues. After removal of 0 bases from V and 1 base from J, the junction contained 5 bases not matched to a gene. Germline lookup yields CDR1 SGHRS and CDR2 YFSETQ. As DNA, the CDR3 is TGCGCCAGCAGCTTGGCCGTTGGACAGGGCACAGATACGCAGTATTTT. Translating gives CASSLAVGQGTDTQYF.